One sample yielded the 24 T cell receptor beta chains listed below, sequenced in a study of shared clonotypes between healthy human individuals. Naive CD8 cells, CD45RO-negative and positively selected for CCR7, excluded terminally differentiated effector memory CD45RA+ cells. Using immunoSEQ multiplex PCR, the repertoire was profiled, and TCRdb retains in-frame clones only, with some absent. The data contain around 1.9 million clones, approximately 94% of them singletons. Sequences were obtained from naive CD8+ T cells from PBMCs. The receptors originated from a man between 18 and 29 years old in good health. Some clones in this sample may be carry-over from other donors' samples.

The chain couples TRBV28 to TRBJ2-6, with 9 nucleotides matching TRBD1. Germline V gene lookup returns CDR1 MDHEN and CDR2 SYDVKM. CDR3 length equals 18 residues. Germline trimming cut 6 bases from V and 2 bases from J; bases unmatched to any gene: 11. CDR3 in amino acids: CASSWADTGGAGANVLTF. CDR3 bases: TGTGCCAGCAGCTGGGCGGATACAGGGGGCGCTGGGGCCAACGTCCTGACTTTC.

The V and J genes are TRBV19 and TRBJ2-5; D may be TRBD2 (6 bases). Germline V CDR1 and CDR2: LNHDA, SQIVND (reference sequence). The CDR3 consists of 16 residues. Trimming stripped 7 bases from V and 4 bases from J, with 22 bases between. The DNA for the CDR3 is TGTGCCAGTACCCGGACGGGAGCGTATTTCGGAGAGACCCAGTACTTC. The encoded protein is CASTRTGAYFGETQYF.

Turning to this clone: This sample also contains other DNA sequences that code for the same CDR3. The CDR3 here is CASSVAGGPYEQYF. CDR3 sequence (DNA): TGTGCCAGCAGCGTAGCGGGAGGTCCCTACGAGCAGTACTTC. This sequence joins TRBV9 and TRBJ2-7; 7 nucleotides match TRBD2. The CDR3 is made up of 14 amino acids. Germline-derived CDR1 and CDR2 are SGDLS and YYNGEE. The junction had 2 bases not matched to a gene; V was cut back by 0 bases and J by 2 bases.

V gene TRBV29-1 combines with J gene TRBJ1-1; no clear D. The CDR3 has 12 residues. The germline V gene encodes CDR1 SQVTM and CDR2 ANQGSEA. Trimming took off 8 bases at V and 3 bases at J, with 13 bases between the two ends. CDR3 in amino acids: CSIRTGDTEAFF. CDR3 nucleotide sequence: TGCAGCATCCGGACTGGGGACACTGAAGCTTTCTTT.

The V gene is TRBV11-2, the J gene TRBJ2-2, with a weak D call TRBD1 (6 bases). Germline values: CDR1 SGHAT, CDR2 FQNNGV. This CDR3 contains 16 residues. V lost 0 bases to trimming and J lost 6 bases, with 14 bases between them. The CDR3 protein is CASSLDFRGFPGELFF. CDR3 DNA sequence: TGTGCCAGCAGCTTAGATTTCAGGGGCTTCCCCGGGGAGCTGTTTTTT.

Of note for this clone: Other DNA sequences in the same sample also yield this CDR3. The rearrangement joins TRBV13 to TRBJ1-5; 10 bases align to TRBD1. Losses at the gene ends were 4 bases for V and 4 bases for J; bases not matched to a gene: 1. The CDR3 extends over 14 amino acids. CDR1 and CDR2 (germline): PRHDT, FYEKMQ (reference sequence). CDR3 sequence: CASSSGQGNQPQHF. DNA of the CDR3: TGTGCCAGCAGCTCGGGACAGGGGAATCAGCCCCAGCATTTT. The complete variable domain, with remaining parts taken from reference TRBV13 and TRBJ1-5, reads AAGVIQSPRHLIKEKRETATLKCYPIPRHDTVYWYQQGPGQDPQFLISFYEKMQSDKGSIPDRFSAQQFSDYHSELNMSSLELGDSALYFCASSSGQGNQPQHFGDGTRLSIL.

This clone occurred a few times. The V and J genes are TRBV27 and TRBJ1-1; 7 bases align to TRBD1. The ends lost 8 bases at V and 2 bases at J; junction bases unmatched: 11. Germline assignment: CDR1 MNHEY and CDR2 SMNVEV (reference sequence). CDR3 length equals 15 residues. CDR3 sequence: CASRKGALSNTEAFF. CDR3 sequence (DNA): TGTGCCAGCCGGAAGGGGGCCTTGTCCAACACTGAAGCTTTCTTT.

The chain carries TRBV9 and TRBJ2-5; possibly TRBD1 for D (7 bases). Germline V lookup: CDR1 SGDLS, CDR2 YYNGEE. The length of the CDR3 is 17 residues. Trimming pared 7 bases from V and 10 bases from J, leaving 32 bases between. Here the CDR3 reads CASGSQGRDSGPRDQYF. As DNA, the CDR3 is TGTGCCAGCGGATCACAGGGCCGGGACAGCGGGCCCAGAGACCAGTACTTC.

The rearrangement uses TRBV28 and TRBJ1-5; 8 bases are shared with TRBD1. Germline V gene lookup returns CDR1 MDHEN and CDR2 SYDVKM. With V trimmed by 2 bases and J by 3 bases, 6 bases remained unmatched. The CDR3 is 16 residues long. The CDR3 reads CASSLPKGQVNQPQHF. CDR3 DNA: TGTGCCAGCAGTTTACCCAAGGGACAGGTCAATCAGCCCCAGCATTTT.

This clone was seen just once. V is TRBV5-4 and J is TRBJ2-4; possibly TRBD1 for D (6 bases). Germline assignment: CDR1 SGHNT and CDR2 YYREEE (reference sequence). V lost 4 bases, J lost 10 bases, and 15 bases lay in between. This CDR3 region has 13 residues. CDR3: CASSPGQTLIQYF. In nucleotides, the CDR3 is TGTGCCAGCAGCCCAGGACAGACTCTTATTCAGTACTTC. The entire variable domain, with the rest obtained from reference TRBV5-4 and TRBJ2-4, is as follows: ETGVTQSPTHLIKTRGQQVTLRCSSQSGHNTVSWYQQALGQGPQFIFQYYREEENGRGNFPPRFSGLQFPNYSSELNVNALELDDSALYLCASSPGQTLIQYFGAGTRLSVL.

J is TRBJ1-5 and V is TRBV27; no firm D call. The V end was cut by 1 base, the J end by 4 bases, with 14 bases between. There are 16 residues in the CDR3. CDR1 is MNHEY and CDR2 is SMNVEV in the germline V gene (reference sequence). The CDR3 DNA reads TGTGCCAGCAGTTTATGGTCCGGGAAAGGGAATCAGCCCCAGCATTTT. Translation gives CASSLWSGKGNQPQHF.

This clone was observed a handful of times. The same CDR3 can be traced to other DNA sequences in this sample. V gene TRBV19 combines with J gene TRBJ1-1, with D unresolved. The CDR3 totals 12 residues. V shed 6 bases and J shed 0 bases, with 5 bases lying between them. Germline CDR1 LNHDA, CDR2 SQIVND (reference sequence). The CDR3 spells CASSRVNTEAFF. In DNA form, the CDR3 reads TGTGCCAGTAGCAGAGTGAACACTGAAGCTTTCTTT.

Concerning this clone: Other DNA variants within this sample encode the same CDR3. The chain employs TRBV27 and TRBJ2-1; 9 nucleotides match TRBD2. The germline gives CDR1 MNHEY, CDR2 SMNVEV (reference sequence). V was pared by 4 bases and J by 1 base, with 5 bases of the junction left unmatched. The CDR3 has 16 amino acids. CDR3 DNA: TGTGCCAGCAGTTCGGGACTAGCTGGGTCCTACAATGAGCAGTTCTTC. The encoded protein is CASSSGLAGSYNEQFF.

This clone was counted a single time. The J gene is TRBJ2-3, the V gene TRBV9, with TRBD2 identical over 7 bases. The CDR3 spans 15 residues. With 0 bases clipped from V and 6 bases from J, the junction kept 7 bases outside the gene matches. From germline, CDR1 is SGDLS and CDR2 YYNGEE. The CDR3 protein is CASSVEGSGRDTQYF. The CDR3 DNA is TGTGCCAGCAGCGTAGAGGGTAGCGGGCGGGATACGCAGTATTTT.

This clone was counted once. The chain has TRBV10-2 and TRBJ2-5; D unclear. V lost 7 bases and J lost 4, with 16 bases in between. Germline values: CDR1 WSHSY, CDR2 SAAADI. The CDR3 is made up of 14 amino acids. This CDR3 is CASKHGSGRETQYF. Here the CDR3 DNA reads TGCGCCAGCAAACACGGAAGTGGAAGAGAGACCCAGTACTTC.

J is TRBJ2-1 and V is TRBV7-8; D is perhaps TRBD1 or TRBD2 (5 bases each). The CDR3 is 15 residues long. Germline V gene data show CDR1 as SGHVS and CDR2 as FQNEAQ. V was pared by 2 bases and J by 6 bases, with 14 bases between. In DNA form, the CDR3 reads TGTGCCAGCAGCTTATCGGGGCAGGGATTCAATGAGCAGTTCTTC. It codes for CASSLSGQGFNEQFF.

The genes are TRBV27 and TRBJ2-1, with TRBD1 matching over 10 bases. The CDR3 loop spans 16 amino acids. The germline CDR1 and CDR2 sequences are MNHEY and SMNVEV (reference sequence). V lost 0 bases to trimming and J lost 5 bases; unmatched junction nucleotides: 4. CDR3 DNA sequence: TGTGCCAGCAGTTTATCTCCAGGGACAGGGGACAATGAGCAGTTCTTC. Protein: CASSLSPGTGDNEQFF.

The chain has TRBV7-8 and TRBJ2-7, with unresolved D. Between the trimmed V and J ends, which lost 1 base and 2 bases, there was a span of 12 bases. From germline, CDR1 is SGHVS and CDR2 FQNEAQ. This CDR3 has 15 residues. This chain's CDR3 is CASSLGASLAYEQYF. CDR3 DNA: TGTGCCAGCAGCTTAGGCGCCTCCCTGGCCTACGAGCAGTACTTC.

This sequence joins TRBV27 and TRBJ2-1; D is unresolved. Germline V gene lookup returns CDR1 MNHEY and CDR2 SMNVEV (reference sequence). CDR3 size: 13 residues. With 5 bases removed from V and 9 bases from J, the gap between germline ends came to 14 bases. In nucleotides, the CDR3 is TGTGCCAGCAGTCCGACCCTAGTCCGTGAGCAGTTCTTC. Translated: CASSPTLVREQFF.

This clone was seen once. The CDR3 spells CASSVASGGGETQYF. CDR3 nucleotide sequence: TGTGCCAGCAGCGTAGCTTCGGGGGGTGGGGAGACCCAGTACTTC. This chain connects TRBV9 to TRBJ2-5; TRBD2 matches 7 bases. Germline values: CDR1 SGDLS, CDR2 YYNGEE. J gave up 5 bases and V 0 bases, and 7 bases lay outside the gene matches. The length of the CDR3 is 15 residues.

The chain is built from TRBV28 and TRBJ1-5; tentatively, D is TRBD1 (5 bases). This CDR3 has 16 amino acids. CDR1 and CDR2 (germline): MDHEN, SYDVKM. Trimming pared 5 bases from V and 0 bases from J, leaving 14 bases between. The CDR3 DNA sequence: TGTGCCAGCAGTCGGGACTATGGAGATAGCAATCAGCCCCAGCATTTT. Translated: CASSRDYGDSNQPQHF.

The V and J genes are TRBV5-1 and TRBJ2-7, with TRBD2 matching 7 bases. Germline assignment: CDR1 SGHRS and CDR2 YFSETQ. After removal of 4 bases from V and 3 bases from J, the junction contained 13 bases not matched to a gene. CDR3 length: 16 amino acids. CDR3 amino acids: CASSLPGERGRYEQYF. As DNA, the CDR3 is TGCGCCAGCAGCCTACCGGGAGAGCGGGGCCGCTACGAGCAGTACTTC.

V and J are TRBV27 and TRBJ2-7, with 10 bases matching TRBD2. The V segment lost 6 bases and the J segment 6 bases; nucleotides outside the gene matches: 14. The CDR3 covers 16 residues. Germline-derived CDR1 and CDR2 are MNHEY and SMNVEV (reference sequence). CDR3 in amino acids: CASSPLAGPKMGEQYF. In DNA, the CDR3 is TGTGCCAGCAGCCCACTAGCGGGACCCAAGATGGGCGAGCAGTACTTC.

The chain links TRBV19 to TRBJ2-7; D assignment may be TRBD1 or TRBD2 (5 bases each). Germline V CDR1 and CDR2: LNHDA, SQIVND (reference sequence). V dropped 0 bases and J dropped 2 bases, with 17 bases sitting between them. There are 17 residues in the CDR3. As DNA, the CDR3 is TGTGCCAGTAGTATAGACCGCTCACTGACGGGGCCCTACGAGCAGTACTTC. Residues: CASSIDRSLTGPYEQYF.